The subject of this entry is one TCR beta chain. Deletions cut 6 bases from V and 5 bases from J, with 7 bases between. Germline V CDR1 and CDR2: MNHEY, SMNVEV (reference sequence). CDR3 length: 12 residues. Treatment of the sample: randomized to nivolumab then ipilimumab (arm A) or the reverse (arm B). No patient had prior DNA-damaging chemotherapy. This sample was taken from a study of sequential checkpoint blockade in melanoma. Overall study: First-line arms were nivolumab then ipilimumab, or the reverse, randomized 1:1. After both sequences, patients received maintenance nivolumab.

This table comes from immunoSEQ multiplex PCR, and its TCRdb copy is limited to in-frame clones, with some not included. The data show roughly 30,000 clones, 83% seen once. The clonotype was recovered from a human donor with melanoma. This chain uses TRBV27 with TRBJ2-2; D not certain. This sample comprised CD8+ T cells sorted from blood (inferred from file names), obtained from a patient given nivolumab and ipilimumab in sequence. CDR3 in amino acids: CASSLGTGELFF. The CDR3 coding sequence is TGTGCCAGCAGCCTCGGGACCGGGGAGCTGTTTTTT.